This T cell receptor (beta chain) stems from a study of T cell changes during pregnancy in multiple sclerosis (dated by TCRdb to the late 2010s). At the level of the whole study: Changes in the T cell repertoire over the course of pregnancy were examined in this study in women with multiple sclerosis.

Counted from cysteine to phenylalanine, this CDR3 has 12 amino acids. Just CDR3 DNA is preserved here, 36 bases in frame from base 1. Compared with germline, V lacks 3 bases and J lacks 13 bases; bases without a gene match: 5. Per the germline V gene, SGDLS is the CDR1 and YYNGEE is the CDR2. Library preparation was by the immunoSEQ multiplex PCR assay. The immuneACCESS repertoire file appears here via TCRdb, limited to in-frame rearrangements. These files lack a portion of the clones; in checked studies, under half of the deficit traces to unresolved V genes, and the cause of the others is not known. This sample holds 35,000 to 50,000 clones; roughly 89% were observed only once. The ten largest account for roughly 0.67% of the sample. Comments on this clone: Its antigen is not yet known. No much larger clone exists at a distance of one base, and base qualities are not known.

The receptor's source is a female donor with multiple sclerosis, enrolled in a pregnancy study. The sequence joins TRBV9 to TRBJ2-2; 8 junctional bases match TRBD1. Sequenced here: CD4+ T cells from peripheral blood mononuclear cells, sampled in the first trimester of pregnancy. The CDR3 in this case is CASSADRGGLFF. The DNA reads as follows: TGTGCCAGCAGCGCCGACAGGGGAGGGCTGTTTTTT.